This T cell receptor (beta chain) derives from a study of cytomegalovirus exposure and HLA in healthy donors. The junction had 3 bases not matched to a gene; V was cut back by 2 bases and J by 0 bases. Germline V gene sequence: CDR1 MDHEN, CDR2 SYDVKM. The CDR3 is made up of 16 amino acids. In the PCR, 60 Vbeta and 13 Jbeta primers were used. Methods used by the authors: It was a later analysis that counted roughly 80 million unique TCR beta chains, of which 9.5 million to 14 million were shared. This table comes from immunoSEQ multiplex PCR, and its TCRdb copy is limited to in-frame clones, with some not included. The DNA was the basis for D and trimming; V, J and clone size are from that table. The table has 250,000 to 350,000 clones, around 86% seen once; the top ten hold 3.5% to 4%. Note on this clone: The same CDR3 is also encoded by other DNA sequences in this sample.

This chain links TRBV28 with TRBJ2-1; 8 bases are a match to TRBD2. Sequencing was done on a sample of PBMCs. The TCR comes from a middle-aged man in good health and CMV-seropositive. CDR3 nucleotide sequence: TGTGCCAGCAGTTTAAGGCTAGCGGGCTCCTACAATGAGCAGTTCTTC. This encodes CASSLRLAGSYNEQFF.